Listed below are T cell receptor beta chains from one sample, sequenced in a study of blood T cells in healthy people across ages. TCRdb ran MiXCR on the 5' RACE reads and lists one entry per CDR3 protein. The sample yields approximately 800,000 distinct CDR3 sequences, around 34% seen once. The sequenced material came from blood. These receptors were taken from a man between 18 and 35 years old in good health. CDR3s include the opening cysteine and the closing phenylalanine or tryptophan. The D gene is left open where the match is weak. The listing skips clone size in some rows; elsewhere it reads once, few, many or a size class.

D gene	clone size	J gene	V gene	CDR3 DNA	CDR3 protein
-	-	TRBJ2-5	TRBV5-1	TGCGCCAGCAGCTTGGAGATTCGTAGAGGGGGTCAAGAGACCCAGTACTTC	CASSLEIRRGGQETQYF
-	-	TRBJ2-7	TRBV10-3	TGTGCCATCAGGGAGGGACCTTCGAGCTCCTACGAGCAGTACTTC	CAIREGPSSSYEQYF
TRBD2	-	TRBJ2-1	TRBV4-2	TGTGCCAGCAGCCAGGCCCGAGCCAGCGGGGCACTCAATGAGCAGTTCTTC	CASSQARASGALNEQFF
-	-	TRBJ2-1	TRBV7-2	TGTGCCAGCAGCGCGCAGGGATTCAATGAGCAGTTCTTC	CASSAQGFNEQFF
-	-	TRBJ1-5	TRBV4-1	TGCGCCAGCAGCCTGGACAGAAAATGGGGTCAGCCCCAGCATTTT	CASSLDRKWGQPQHF
-	few	TRBJ2-7	TRBV3-1	TGTGCCAGCAGCCACTACGCCCGACCCCCCCGTTACGAGCAGTACTTC	CASSHYARPPRYEQYF
TRBD1	-	TRBJ2-1	TRBV29-1	TGCAGCGTACAGACAGGGAGTAGGAAGGAGCGGGAGCAGTTCTTC	CSVQTGSRKEREQFF
TRBD1	few	TRBJ2-2	TRBV10-3	TGTGCCATCAGCCGTGGGACAGAACGCACCGGGGAGCTGTTTTTT	CAISRGTERTGELFF
TRBD1	few	TRBJ1-5	TRBV25-1	TGTGCCAGCAGTGAAGGGACAGGGGGAAGTCAGCCCCAGCATTTT	CASSEGTGGSQPQHF
-	-	TRBJ2-7	TRBV2	TGTGCCAGCAGTGTCGCCCCTTCCGACGAGCAGTACTTC	CASSVAPSDEQYF
-	-	TRBJ2-1	TRBV27	TGTGCCAGCAATTTGCTTGACCGAGTAAAGAATGAGCAGTTCTTC	CASNLLDRVKNEQFF
-	-	TRBJ2-2	TRBV9	TGTGCCAGCAGCGTAGAGGGGTGGTACAGCACCGGGGAGCTGTTTTTT	CASSVEGWYSTGELFF
TRBD2	few	TRBJ2-7	TRBV12-3/TRBV12-4	TGTGCCAGCAGTTTGGCGGGGGATGGCGAGCAGTACTTC	CASSLAGDGEQYF